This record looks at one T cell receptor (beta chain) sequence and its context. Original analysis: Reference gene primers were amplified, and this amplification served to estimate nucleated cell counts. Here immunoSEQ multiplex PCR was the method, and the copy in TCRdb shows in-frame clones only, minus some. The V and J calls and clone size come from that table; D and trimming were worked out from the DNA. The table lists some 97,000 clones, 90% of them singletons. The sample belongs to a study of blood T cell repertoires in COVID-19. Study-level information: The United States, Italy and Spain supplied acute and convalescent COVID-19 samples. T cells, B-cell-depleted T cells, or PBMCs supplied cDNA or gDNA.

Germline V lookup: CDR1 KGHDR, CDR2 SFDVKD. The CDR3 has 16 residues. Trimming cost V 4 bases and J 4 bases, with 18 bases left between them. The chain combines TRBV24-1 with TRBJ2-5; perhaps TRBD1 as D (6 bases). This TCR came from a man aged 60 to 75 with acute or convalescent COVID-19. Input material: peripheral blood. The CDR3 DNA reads TGTGCCACCAGTGACCCCCGCAGAGGCAGGGGAGAGACCCAGTACTTC. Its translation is CATSDPRRGRGETQYF.